A selection of T cell receptor beta chains follows, all from one sample in a study of T cell responses to AZD1222 COVID-19 vaccine. Sequencing was performed with immunoSEQ multiplex PCR; in TCRdb, only in-frame clones are kept and a portion is missing. This table holds about 54,000 clones, 70% to 90% found once. The material sequenced was peripheral blood, taken on day 0 of AZD1222 vaccination. The receptors originated from an adult in good health. Each CDR3 is given with its conserved first and last residue. The D gene is left open where the match is weak. Clone size is given for some rows only: seen once, a few or many times, or a class if the clone is expanded.

V gene: TRBV5-6; CDR3 length: 16; D gene: .; J gene: TRBJ1-2; clone size: .; CDR3 protein: CASSLAGGELNYGYTF; CDR3 DNA: TGTGCCAGCAGCTTGGCCGGGGGGGAGTTGAACTATGGCTACACCTTC
V gene: TRBV5-1; CDR3 length: 18; D gene: TRBD2; J gene: TRBJ2-7; clone size: .; CDR3 protein: CASSLDTLQRGPTYEQYF; CDR3 DNA: TGCGCCAGCAGCTTGGATACCCTACAGCGGGGTCCCACCTACGAGCAGTACTTC
V gene: TRBV5-6; CDR3 length: 16; D gene: .; J gene: TRBJ2-7; clone size: .; CDR3 protein: CASSSPGRRASYEQYF; CDR3 DNA: TGTGCCAGCAGCTCCCCGGGGAGGAGGGCGTCCTACGAGCAGTACTTC
V gene: TRBV19; CDR3 length: 12; D gene: .; J gene: TRBJ1-4; clone size: once; CDR3 protein: CASSTNGAKLFF; CDR3 DNA: TGTGCCAGTAGTACCAACGGCGCAAAACTGTTTTTT
V gene: TRBV3-1/TRBV3-2; CDR3 length: 13; D gene: .; J gene: TRBJ1-3; clone size: once; CDR3 protein: CASRSGTGNTIYF; CDR3 DNA: TGTGCCAGCAGGTCCGGGACTGGAAACACCATATATTTT
V gene: TRBV29-1; CDR3 length: 13; D gene: .; J gene: TRBJ2-5; clone size: once; CDR3 protein: CSVVTGLQETQYF; CDR3 DNA: TGCAGCGTTGTCACAGGGCTCCAAGAGACCCAGTACTTC
V gene: TRBV29-1; CDR3 length: 13; D gene: .; J gene: TRBJ1-2; clone size: .; CDR3 protein: CSVDPSGNYGYTF; CDR3 DNA: TGCAGCGTCGACCCTTCGGGTAACTATGGCTACACCTTC
V gene: TRBV20-1; CDR3 length: 11; D gene: .; J gene: TRBJ2-1; clone size: .; CDR3 protein: CSAPQGNEQFF; CDR3 DNA: TGCAGTGCCCCGCAGGGTAATGAGCAGTTCTTC
V gene: TRBV14; CDR3 length: 16; D gene: .; J gene: TRBJ1-4; clone size: once; CDR3 protein: CASSPFWSATNEKLFF; CDR3 DNA: TGTGCCAGCAGCCCCTTCTGGAGTGCAACTAATGAAAAACTGTTTTTT
V gene: TRBV29-1; CDR3 length: 13; D gene: .; J gene: TRBJ2-2; clone size: .; CDR3 protein: CSVEGENTGELFF; CDR3 DNA: TGCAGCGTTGAGGGGGAGAACACCGGGGAGCTGTTTTTT
V gene: TRBV24-1; CDR3 length: 11; D gene: .; J gene: TRBJ2-1; clone size: .; CDR3 protein: CATGEENEQFF; CDR3 DNA: TGTGCCACGGGGGAGGAGAATGAGCAGTTCTTC
V gene: TRBV5-4; CDR3 length: 15; D gene: TRBD2; J gene: TRBJ2-1; clone size: .; CDR3 protein: CASSLYPGGSPLEFF; CDR3 DNA: TGTGCCAGCAGCTTGTATCCGGGGGGGTCACCCCTGGAGTTCTTC
V gene: TRBV5-5; CDR3 length: 13; D gene: .; J gene: TRBJ1-5; clone size: .; CDR3 protein: CASSLTGLGPQHF; CDR3 DNA: TGTGCCAGCAGCTTGACAGGGCTTGGGCCCCAGCATTTT
V gene: TRBV6-5; CDR3 length: 13; D gene: TRBD2; J gene: TRBJ2-7; clone size: .; CDR3 protein: CASSFSGGYEQYF; CDR3 DNA: TGTGCCAGCAGTTTTAGCGGGGGCTACGAGCAGTACTTC
V gene: TRBV7-9; CDR3 length: 15; D gene: .; J gene: TRBJ2-3; clone size: .; CDR3 protein: CASSFGTHSTDTQYF; CDR3 DNA: TGTGCCAGCAGCTTTGGGACCCATAGCACAGATACGCAGTATTTT
V gene: TRBV27; CDR3 length: 14; D gene: TRBD1; J gene: TRBJ2-5; clone size: .; CDR3 protein: CASRPDRGGETQYF; CDR3 DNA: TGTGCCAGCAGGCCGGACAGGGGCGGTGAGACCCAGTACTTC
V gene: TRBV5-1; CDR3 length: 13; D gene: .; J gene: TRBJ2-2; clone size: .; CDR3 protein: CASSLRDTGELFF; CDR3 DNA: TGCGCCAGCAGCCTAAGGGACACCGGGGAGCTGTTTTTT
V gene: TRBV2; CDR3 length: 13; D gene: .; J gene: TRBJ1-1; clone size: .; CDR3 protein: CASSEFTYTEAFF; CDR3 DNA: TGTGCCAGCAGTGAATTCACATACACTGAAGCTTTCTTT